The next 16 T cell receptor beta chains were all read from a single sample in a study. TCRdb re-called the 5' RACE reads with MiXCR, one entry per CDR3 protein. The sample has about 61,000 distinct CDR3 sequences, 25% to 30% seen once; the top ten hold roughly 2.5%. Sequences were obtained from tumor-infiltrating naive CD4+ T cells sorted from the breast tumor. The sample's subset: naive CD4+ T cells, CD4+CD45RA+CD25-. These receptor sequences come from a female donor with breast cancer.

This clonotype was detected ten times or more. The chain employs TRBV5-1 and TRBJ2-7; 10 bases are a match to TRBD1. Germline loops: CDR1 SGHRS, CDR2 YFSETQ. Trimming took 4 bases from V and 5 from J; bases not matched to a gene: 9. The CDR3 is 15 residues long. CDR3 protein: CASSDPGTGAHEQYF. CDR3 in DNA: TGCGCCAGCAGCGACCCCGGGACAGGGGCTCACGAGCAGTACTTC. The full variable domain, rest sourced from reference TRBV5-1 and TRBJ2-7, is KAGVTQTPRYLIKTRGQQVTLSCSPISGHRSVSWYQQTPGQGLQFLFEYFSETQRNKGNFPGRFSGRQFSNSRSEMNVSTLELGDSALYLCASSDPGTGAHEQYFGPGTRLTVT.

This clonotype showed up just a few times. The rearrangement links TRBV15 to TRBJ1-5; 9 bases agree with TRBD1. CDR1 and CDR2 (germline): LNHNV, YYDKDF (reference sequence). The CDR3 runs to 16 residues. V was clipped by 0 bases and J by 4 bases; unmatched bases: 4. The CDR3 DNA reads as TGTGCCACCAGCAGAGATCTTGGGACAGGGAATCAGCCCCAGCATTTT. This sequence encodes CATSRDLGTGNQPQHF.

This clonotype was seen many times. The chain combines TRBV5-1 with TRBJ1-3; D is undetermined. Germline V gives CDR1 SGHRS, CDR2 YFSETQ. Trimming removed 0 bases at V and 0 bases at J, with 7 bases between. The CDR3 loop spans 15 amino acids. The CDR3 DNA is TGCGCCAGCAGCTTGGGGTACGGCTCTGGAAACACCATATATTTT. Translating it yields CASSLGYGSGNTIYF.

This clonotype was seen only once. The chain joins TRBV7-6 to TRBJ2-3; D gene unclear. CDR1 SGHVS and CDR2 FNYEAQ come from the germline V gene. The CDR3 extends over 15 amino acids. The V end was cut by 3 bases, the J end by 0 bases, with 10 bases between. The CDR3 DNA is TGTGCCAGCAGCTTGGAACACTTTAGCACAGATACGCAGTATTTT. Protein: CASSLEHFSTDTQYF.

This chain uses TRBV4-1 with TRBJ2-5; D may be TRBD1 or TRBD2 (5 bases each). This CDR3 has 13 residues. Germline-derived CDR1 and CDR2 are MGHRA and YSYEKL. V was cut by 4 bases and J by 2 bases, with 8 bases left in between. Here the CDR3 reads CASSPGRQETQYF. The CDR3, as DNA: TGCGCCAGCAGCCCGGGACGACAAGAGACCCAGTACTTC.

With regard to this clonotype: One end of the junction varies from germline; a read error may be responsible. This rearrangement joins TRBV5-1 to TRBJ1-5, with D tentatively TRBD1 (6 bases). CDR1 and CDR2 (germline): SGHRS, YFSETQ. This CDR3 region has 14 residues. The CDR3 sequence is CTSSLGAEEQPQHF. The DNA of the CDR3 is TGCACCAGCAGCTTGGGGGCAGAAGAGCAGCCCCAGCATTTT.

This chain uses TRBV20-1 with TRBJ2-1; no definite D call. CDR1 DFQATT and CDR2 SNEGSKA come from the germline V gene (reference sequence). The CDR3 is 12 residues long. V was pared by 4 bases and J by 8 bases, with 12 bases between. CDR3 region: CSAILHGDEQFF. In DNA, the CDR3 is TGCAGTGCTATTCTTCATGGCGATGAGCAGTTCTTC.

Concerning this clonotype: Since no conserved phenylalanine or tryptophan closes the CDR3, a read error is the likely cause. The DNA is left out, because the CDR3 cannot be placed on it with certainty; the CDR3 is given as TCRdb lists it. This chain's CDR3 is CASSPRVKILLRNRRGP. The J gene is TRBJ1-4, the V gene TRBV7-8; TRBD1 is taken as the D call from the table, unchecked against the DNA. From its first to its last residue, the CDR3 has 17 amino acids. From germline, CDR1 is SGHVS and CDR2 FQNEAQ.

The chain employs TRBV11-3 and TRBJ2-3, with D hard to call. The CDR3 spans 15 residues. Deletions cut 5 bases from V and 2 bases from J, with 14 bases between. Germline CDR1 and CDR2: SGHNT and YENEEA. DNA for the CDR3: TGTGCCAGCAGCCCAAGCAAGCTGAACACAGATACGCAGTATTTT. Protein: CASSPSKLNTDTQYF.

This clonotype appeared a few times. For the CDR3, the DNA is TGCGCCAGCAGCTTGGGGGCAGGGGAGGTAAATGAGCAGTTCTTC. Its protein product is CASSLGAGEVNEQFF. V and J are TRBV5-1 and TRBJ2-1, with D possibly called TRBD1 or TRBD2 (6 bases each). Trimming removed 0 bases at V and 7 bases at J, with 14 bases between. The CDR3 has 15 residues. The germline gives CDR1 SGHRS, CDR2 YFSETQ.

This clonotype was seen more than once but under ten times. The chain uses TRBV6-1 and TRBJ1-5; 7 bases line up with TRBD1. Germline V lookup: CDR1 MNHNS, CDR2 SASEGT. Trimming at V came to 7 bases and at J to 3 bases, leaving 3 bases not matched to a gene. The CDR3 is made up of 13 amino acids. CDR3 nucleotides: TGTGCCAGCAAGGGACAGATCAATCAGCCCCAGCATTTT. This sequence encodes CASKGQINQPQHF.

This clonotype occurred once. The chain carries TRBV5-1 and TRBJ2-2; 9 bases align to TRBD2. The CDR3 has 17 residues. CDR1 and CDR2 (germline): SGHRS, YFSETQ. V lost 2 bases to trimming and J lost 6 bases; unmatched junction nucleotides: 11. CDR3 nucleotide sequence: TGCGCCAGCAGCTTAGGGATGCGAGCGGGAGGTGCCGGGGAGCTGTTTTTT. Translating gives CASSLGMRAGGAGELFF.

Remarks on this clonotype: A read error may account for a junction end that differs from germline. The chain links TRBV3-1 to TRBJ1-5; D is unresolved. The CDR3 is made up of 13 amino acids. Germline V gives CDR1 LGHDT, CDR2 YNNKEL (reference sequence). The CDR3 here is CTSSQNLGQPQHF. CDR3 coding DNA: TGTACCAGCAGCCAAAATTTGGGTCAGCCCCAGCATTTT.

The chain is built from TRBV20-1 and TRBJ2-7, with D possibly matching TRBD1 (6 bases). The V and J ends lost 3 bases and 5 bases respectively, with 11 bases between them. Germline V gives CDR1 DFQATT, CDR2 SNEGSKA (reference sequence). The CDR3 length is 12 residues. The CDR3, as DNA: TGCAGTGCTAGTCCAGGGGCAGACGAGCAGTACTTC. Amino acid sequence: CSASPGADEQYF.

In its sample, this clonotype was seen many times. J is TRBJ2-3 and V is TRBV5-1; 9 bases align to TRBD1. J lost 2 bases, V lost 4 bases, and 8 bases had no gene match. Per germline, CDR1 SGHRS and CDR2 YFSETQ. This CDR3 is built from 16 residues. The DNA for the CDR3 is TGCGCCAGCAGCGGACCGGGACAGGGTAACACAGATACGCAGTATTTT. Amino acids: CASSGPGQGNTDTQYF.

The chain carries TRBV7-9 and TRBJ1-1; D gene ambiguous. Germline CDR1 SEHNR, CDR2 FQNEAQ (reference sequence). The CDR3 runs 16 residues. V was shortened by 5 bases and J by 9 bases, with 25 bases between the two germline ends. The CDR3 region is CASSQPRKEDPKKAFF. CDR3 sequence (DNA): TGTGCCAGCAGCCAACCCCGCAAAGAGGACCCTAAAAAAGCTTTCTTT.